Below, one TCR beta chain is given with its context. Its antigen is not identified. The V and J ends lost 4 bases and 0 bases respectively, with 8 bases between them. Germline CDR1 and CDR2: SGHTS and YDEGEE. The CDR3 covers 13 residues. This entry is derived from a study of shared clonotypes between healthy human individuals. Study-wide points: About 5% of naive CD4 clonotypes were shared across a few donors.

Profiling relied on immunoSEQ multiplex PCR, and the TCRdb table lists in-frame clones only, not all of them. The sample includes around 1,000,000 clones, roughly 80% of them seen just once. The sequence derives from a young man in good health. Some clones in this sample may be carry-over from other donors' samples. The chain links TRBV5-8 to TRBJ2-7; D unresolved. Sample: memory CD4+ T cells from PBMCs. Subset noted: CD45RA-negative fraction. The DNA for the CDR3 is TGTGCCAGCAGCCGAGGATACTCCTACGAGCAGTACTTC. It codes for CASSRGYSYEQYF.